This T cell receptor beta chain is drawn from a study of radiotherapy plus CTLA-4 blockade in lung cancer. Findings and limits, study-wide: Blood TCR clones of tumor origin expanded after radiotherapy plus ipilimumab.

Note on this clone: The antigen remains unidentified.

Assay: immunoSEQ multiplex PCR; the TCRdb copy retains only in-frame clones and omits some. The sample holds 65,000 to 90,000 clones, 85% to 90% seen once. Germline trimming cut 5 bases from V and 0 bases from J; bases unmatched to any gene: 4. The CDR3 is made up of 17 amino acids. The germline V gene has CDR1 SGHTA and CDR2 FQGNSA. The source was peripheral blood, collected from a patient treated with radiotherapy plus ipilimumab. The source of this sequence is a human donor with non-small cell lung cancer who had stable disease on radiotherapy plus ipilimumab. The J gene is TRBJ2-6, the V gene TRBV7-2; 10 bases align to TRBD2. CDR3 loop: CASSGASGSSGANVLTF. The CDR3 region has the DNA TGTGCCAGCAGCGGAGCTAGCGGGAGCTCTGGGGCCAACGTCCTGACTTTC. Variable domain in full (rest from reference TRBV7-2 and TRBJ2-6): GAGVSQSPSNKVTEKGKDVELRCDPISGHTALYWYRQSLGQGLEFLIYFQGNSAPDKSGLPSDRFSAERTGGSVSTLTIQRTQQEDSAVYLCASSGASGSSGANVLTFGAGSRLTVL.